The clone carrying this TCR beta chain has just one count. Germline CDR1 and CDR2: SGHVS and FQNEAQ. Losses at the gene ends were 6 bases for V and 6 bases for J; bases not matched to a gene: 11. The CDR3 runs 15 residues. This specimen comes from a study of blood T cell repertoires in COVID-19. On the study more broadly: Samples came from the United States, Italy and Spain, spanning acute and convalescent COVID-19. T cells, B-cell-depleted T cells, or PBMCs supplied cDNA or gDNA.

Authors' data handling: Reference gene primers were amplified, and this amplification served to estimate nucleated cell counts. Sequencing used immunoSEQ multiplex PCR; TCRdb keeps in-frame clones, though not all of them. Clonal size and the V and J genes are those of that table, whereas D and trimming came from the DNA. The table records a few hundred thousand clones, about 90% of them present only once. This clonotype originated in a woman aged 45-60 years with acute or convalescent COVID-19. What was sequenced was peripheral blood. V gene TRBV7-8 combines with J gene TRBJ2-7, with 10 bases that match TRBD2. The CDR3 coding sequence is TGTGCCAGCAGACCAGACATCAGACTAGCGGGCGAGCAGTACTTC. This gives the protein CASRPDIRLAGEQYF. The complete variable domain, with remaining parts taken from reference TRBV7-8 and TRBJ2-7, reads GAGVSQSPRYKVAKRGQDVALRCDPISGHVSLFWYQQALGQGPEFLTYFQNEAQLDKSGLPSDRFFAERPEGSVSTLKIQRTQQEDSAVYLCASRPDIRLAGEQYFGPGTRLTVT.